What follows describes a single TCR beta chain. The target antigen is unknown. The data originate from a study of T cell responses to AZD1222 COVID-19 vaccine. The study's findings and limits: Nearly half of spike-specific TCRs reportedly target variant regions that are unmutated in the B.1.351 and B.1.1.7 variants. Two AZD1222 doses significantly raised spike-specific TCR breadth and depth over controls. With dominance at 160-218 and 743-854, vaccine-associated CD4 TCRs spanned spike.

Assay: immunoSEQ multiplex PCR; the TCRdb copy retains only in-frame clones and omits some. The sample has approximately 60,000 clones, 65% to 80% seen once. The sequences come from peripheral blood, collected on day 0 of AZD1222 vaccination. The sequence was collected from an adult in good health.

Here the CDR3 reads CASSRGRRLNHPTNYGYTF. The CDR3 nucleotides read TGTGCCAGCAGCCGTGGACGGCGCTTAAACCACCCGACTAACTATGGCTACACCTTC. J is TRBJ1-2 and V is TRBV28; no firm D call. The CDR3 runs to 19 residues. Trimming stripped 6 bases from V and 0 bases from J, with 26 bases between. Germline values: CDR1 MDHEN, CDR2 SYDVKM.